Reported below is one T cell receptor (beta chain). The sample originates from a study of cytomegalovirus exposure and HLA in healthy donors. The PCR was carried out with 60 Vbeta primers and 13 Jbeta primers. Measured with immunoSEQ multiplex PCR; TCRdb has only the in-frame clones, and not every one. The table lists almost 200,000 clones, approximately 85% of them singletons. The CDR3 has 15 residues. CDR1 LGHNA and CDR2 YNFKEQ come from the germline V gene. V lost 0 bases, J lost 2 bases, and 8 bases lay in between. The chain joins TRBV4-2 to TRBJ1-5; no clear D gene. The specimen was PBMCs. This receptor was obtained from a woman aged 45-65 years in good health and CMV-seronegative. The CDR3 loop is CASSQDPAGNQPQHF. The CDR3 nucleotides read TGTGCCAGCAGCCAAGATCCGGCGGGCAATCAGCCCCAGCATTTT.